This TCR beta chain comes out of a study of control samples from healthy donors and cancer patients. The V end was cut by 7 bases, the J end by 1 base, with 13 bases between. CDR1 and CDR2 (germline): SQVTM, ANQGSEA. This CDR3 has 13 amino acids. TCRdb's table, derived via immunoSEQ multiplex PCR, lists solely in-frame clones and lacks some. The data show more than 85,000 clones, with around 82% seen just once and about 13% held by the top ten. The V call is TRBV29-1, the J call TRBJ1-1, with D possibly being TRBD1 (5 bases). The specimen was blood. This TCR came from a woman in her forties or fifties in good health. This CDR3 is CSAGGRQNTEAFF. In nucleotides, the CDR3 is TGCAGCGCCGGGGGACGGCAGAACACTGAAGCTTTCTTT. Together with reference TRBV29-1 and TRBJ1-1, the CDR3 gives the full variable domain: SAVISQKPSRDICQRGTSLTIQCQVDSQVTMMFWYRQQPGQSLTLIATANQGSEATYESGFVIDKFPISRPNLTFSTLTVSNMSPEDSSIYLCSAGGRQNTEAFFGQGTRLTVV.